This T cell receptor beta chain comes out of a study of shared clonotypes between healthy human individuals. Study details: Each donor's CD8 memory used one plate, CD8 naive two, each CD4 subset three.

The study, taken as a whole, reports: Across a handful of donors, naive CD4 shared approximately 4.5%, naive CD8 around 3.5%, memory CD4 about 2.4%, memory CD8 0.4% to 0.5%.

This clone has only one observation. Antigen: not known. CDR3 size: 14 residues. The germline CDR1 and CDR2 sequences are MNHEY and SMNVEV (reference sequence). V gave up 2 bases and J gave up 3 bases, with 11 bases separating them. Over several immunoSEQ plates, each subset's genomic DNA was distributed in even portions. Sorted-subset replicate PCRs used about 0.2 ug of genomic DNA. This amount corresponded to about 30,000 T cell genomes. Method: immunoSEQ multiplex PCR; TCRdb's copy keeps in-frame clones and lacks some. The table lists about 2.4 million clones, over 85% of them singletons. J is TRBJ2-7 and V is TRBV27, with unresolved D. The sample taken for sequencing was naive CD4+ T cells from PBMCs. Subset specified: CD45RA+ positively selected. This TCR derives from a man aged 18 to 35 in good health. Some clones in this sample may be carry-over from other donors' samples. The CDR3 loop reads CASSLRASLYEQYF. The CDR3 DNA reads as TGTGCCAGCAGTTTAAGGGCCTCCCTCTACGAGCAGTACTTC.